This TCR beta chain was observed in a study of OX40 agonist ivuxolimab in advanced cancers. Study overall: Intravenous ivuxolimab at 0.01 to 10 mg/kg was given to patients every 2 weeks.

Study conclusions and caveats: Clonal expansion was among the lowest in partial responders at 0.1-3.0 mg/kg, especially CD8+.

The germline V gene encodes CDR1 MNHEY and CDR2 SVGAGI. The CDR3 runs 15 residues. Trimming cost V 6 bases and J 2 bases; bases outside gene matches: 9. Clones were read by immunoSEQ multiplex PCR, and TCRdb kept only the in-frame ones, dropping some. The table records approximately 50,000 clones, roughly 83% of them present only once. To note about this clone: Its antigen remains unidentified.

It was autoimmune disease history or systemic immunosuppression that excluded patients. Blood samples were obtained at baseline, cycle 4 day 1, and cycle 7 day 1. This chain joins TRBV6-5 and TRBJ2-7; 8 bases are shared with TRBD2. The clonotype was recovered from an adult with an advanced solid tumor such as melanoma, head and neck, liver or kidney cancer. The source was CD4+ or CD8+ T cells sorted from blood, collected in a trial of the OX40 agonist ivuxolimab. The CDR3 region is CASRAMVAGTYEQYF. In nucleotides, the CDR3 is TGTGCCAGCAGGGCCATGGTAGCGGGAACCTACGAGCAGTACTTC.